The 4 T cell receptor beta chains below were found in one sample sequenced in a study of T cell responses to AZD1222 COVID-19 vaccine. Only in-frame clones appear in the TCRdb table, and some are missing; sequencing was by immunoSEQ multiplex PCR. The table shows about 130,000 clones, with roughly 88% occurring only once. Sample: peripheral blood, taken on day 0 of AZD1222 vaccination. The receptors come from an adult in good health.

V usage is TRBV7-8 and J usage is TRBJ1-5; TRBD1 might be the D (5 bases). This CDR3 spans 15 amino acids. Germline CDR1 and CDR2: SGHVS and FQNEAQ. V was cut by 3 bases and J by 4 bases, with 13 bases left in between. This CDR3 is CASSFLGAGNQPQHF. The CDR3 DNA is TGTGCCAGCAGCTTCCTAGGAGCAGGGAATCAGCCCCAGCATTTT.

V gene TRBV9 combines with J gene TRBJ2-3; TRBD2 matches at 14 bases. The V segment lost 0 bases and the J segment 3 bases; nucleotides outside the gene matches: 9. Germline lookup yields CDR1 SGDLS and CDR2 YYNGEE. The CDR3 has 19 residues. The CDR3 coding sequence is TGTGCCAGCAGCGTAGCATCGTCTGGGACTAGCGGGGGTACAGATACGCAGTATTTT. As protein: CASSVASSGTSGGTDTQYF.

The chain carries TRBV19 and TRBJ1-1; perhaps TRBD1 as D (5 bases). The CDR3 sequence is 14 residues long. Germline CDR1 and CDR2: LNHDA and SQIVND (reference sequence). Trimming took off 7 bases at V and 7 bases at J, with 19 bases between the two ends. The CDR3, as DNA: TGTGCCAGTACCCTATGGGGCCCTTCTGATGAAGCTTTCTTT. Its protein is CASTLWGPSDEAFF.

V gene TRBV12-3 or TRBV12-4 combines with J gene TRBJ1-1; a possible D gene is TRBD1 (5 bases). Trimming took 7 bases from V and 8 from J, leaving 14 bases between them. CDR3 size: 12 residues. The CDR3 sequence is CASTPSGGEAFF. CDR3 DNA sequence: TGTGCCAGCACCCCGAGCGGGGGAGAAGCTTTCTTT.